What follows describes a single TCR beta chain. Its target is unknown. The sample belongs to a study of blood T cells in healthy people across ages. The study's findings and limits: Not knowing donor CMV status may have confounded expanded clonotype changes. Naive CD4+ cells and diversity were both higher in long-lived donors than in aged donors. No conclusive comparison of naive versus antigen-experienced cells was possible with unsorted PBMCs.

Next came a second PCR, run for roughly 6 to 11 cycles, which used a sample-barcoded 5' primer along with a J-beta primer mix. A template-switch adaptor with 12 random nucleotides tagged each cDNA molecule. TCRdb re-called the 5' RACE reads through MiXCR, storing one row per CDR3 protein. The sample includes 1.5 million to 2 million distinct CDR3 sequences, about 32% seen only once; the top ten take around 11%. CDR1 and CDR2 (germline): MDHEN, SYDVKM. The CDR3 sequence is 15 residues long. The V gene end was trimmed by 6 bases and the J gene end by 1 base; junction bases not matched to a gene: 3. Sequencing input: blood. This clonotype was obtained from a woman aged 25 to 39 in good health. V gene TRBV28 combines with J gene TRBJ1-5; TRBD1 matches at 10 bases. CDR3 sequence reads: CASRPGQGSNQPQHF. CDR3 nucleotides: TGTGCCAGCAGACCGGGACAGGGGAGCAATCAGCCCCAGCATTTT.